This T cell receptor beta chain was sequenced for a study of cytomegalovirus exposure and HLA in healthy donors. Notes on the study in general: Being productive about 90% or about 30% of the time was typical of most TCR beta V segments in an earlier analysis.

The PCR contained 60 Vbeta and 13 Jbeta primers. Some clones are missing from TCRdb's copy, which holds only in-frame ones; the method was immunoSEQ multiplex PCR. The repertoire consists of about 180,000 clones, with under 85% occurring once and the leading ten covering less than 2.5%. The V gene end was trimmed by 5 bases and the J gene end by 1 base; junction bases not matched to a gene: 7. This CDR3 is 17 amino acids long. The germline V gene encodes CDR1 LNHDA and CDR2 SQIVND (reference sequence). For the donor in question, CMV serostatus went unrecorded. In regard to this clone: Its antigen is still unknown.

This sequence was found in a human donor in good health. This chain connects TRBV19 to TRBJ2-2; TRBD2 agrees at 10 bases. The sequencing sample was made of PBMCs. The CDR3 DNA follows: TGTGCCAGTAGTGTAGTAGCGGGGGGCATGAACACCGGGGAGCTGTTTTTT. It specifies CASSVVAGGMNTGELFF.